This paragraph covers one TCR beta chain sequence. It was with 60 Vbeta and 13 Jbeta primers that the PCR ran. Study processing details: In a later analysis, of 80 million or so unique beta chains, roughly 11 million appeared in at least two donors. Clones were read by immunoSEQ multiplex PCR, and TCRdb kept only the in-frame ones, dropping some. D and trimming come from the DNA, and the V and J calls and clone size come from that table. The sample yields approximately 200,000 clones, 79% seen once. Germline CDR1 reads KGHSH; CDR2 reads LQKENI. This CDR3 contains 15 residues. Trimming took 4 bases from V and 3 from J; bases not matched to a gene: 6. The sample belongs to a study of cytomegalovirus exposure and HLA in healthy donors.

The TCR originated in a woman between 18 and 29 years old in good health and CMV-seronegative. The specimen sequenced was PBMCs. This chain uses TRBV18 with TRBJ2-3, with TRBD2 matching 8 bases. The DNA for the CDR3 is TGTGCCAGCTCACTGCTCCGCGGGGGGACAGATACGCAGTATTTT. Encoded protein: CASSLLRGGTDTQYF.